This record looks at one TCR beta chain sequence and its context. Antigen unknown. The sample originates from a study of cytomegalovirus exposure and HLA in healthy donors. Study as a whole: A subsequent analysis reported that the 120 or so validation repertoires were produced on the same platform that had also been used for the roughly 670 first-cohort repertoires. Study-level results: Rare sequences made up most TCRs, while some public TCRs were found in many donors. In vitro work confirmed that a few CMV-associated chains recognize CMV antigens.

Produced via immunoSEQ multiplex PCR; TCRdb's table is partial and in-frame only. This table holds over 85,000 clones, approximately 90% found once. After removal of 5 bases from V and 2 bases from J, the junction contained 7 bases not matched to a gene. This CDR3 comprises 15 residues. Germline V gene sequence: CDR1 SGHTA, CDR2 FQGNSA. The chain couples TRBV7-2 to TRBJ2-7, with 9 nucleotides matching TRBD1. This sequence originates from a woman in her twenties or thirties in good health and CMV-seropositive. The sample comprised PBMCs. The CDR3: CASSPRTGVPYEQYF. The CDR3 DNA follows: TGTGCCAGCAGCCCTCGGACAGGGGTACCCTACGAGCAGTACTTC.